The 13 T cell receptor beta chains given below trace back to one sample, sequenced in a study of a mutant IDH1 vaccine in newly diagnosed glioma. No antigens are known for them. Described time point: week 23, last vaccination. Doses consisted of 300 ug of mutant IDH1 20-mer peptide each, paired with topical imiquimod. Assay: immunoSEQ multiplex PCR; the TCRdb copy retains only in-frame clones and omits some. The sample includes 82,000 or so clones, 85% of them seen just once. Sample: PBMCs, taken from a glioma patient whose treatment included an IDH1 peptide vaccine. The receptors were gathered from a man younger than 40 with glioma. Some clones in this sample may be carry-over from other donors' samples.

The DNA for the CDR3 is TGTGCCAGCAGTGAAGGGAGCCCCAGGCGCTACGAGCAGTACTTC. Its protein product is CASSEGSPRRYEQYF. The chain has TRBV6-1 and TRBJ2-7; D gene uncertain. Trimming stripped 1 base from V and 3 bases from J, with 13 bases between. CDR1 and CDR2 (germline): MNHNS, SASEGT. CDR3 size: 15 residues.

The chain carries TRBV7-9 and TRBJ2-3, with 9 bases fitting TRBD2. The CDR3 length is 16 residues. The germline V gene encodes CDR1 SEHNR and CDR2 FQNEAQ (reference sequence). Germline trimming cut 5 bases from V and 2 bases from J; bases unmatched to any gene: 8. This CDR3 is CASSPEAGGTTDTQYF. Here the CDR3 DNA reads TGTGCCAGCAGCCCTGAGGCGGGAGGGACCACAGATACGCAGTATTTT.

The CDR3 protein is CASSVEGRGTEAFF. CDR3 in DNA: TGTGCCAGCAGCGTTGAAGGGCGGGGCACTGAAGCTTTCTTT. V is TRBV9 and J is TRBJ1-1; no definite D call. V lost 2 bases to trimming and J lost 4 bases, with 12 bases between them. The CDR3 totals 14 residues. Germline V CDR1 and CDR2: SGDLS, YYNGEE.

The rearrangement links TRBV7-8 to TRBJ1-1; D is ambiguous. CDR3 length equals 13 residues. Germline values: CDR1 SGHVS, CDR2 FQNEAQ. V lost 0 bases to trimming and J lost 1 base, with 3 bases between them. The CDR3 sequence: CASSLAENTEAFF. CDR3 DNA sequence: TGTGCCAGCAGCTTAGCAGAGAACACTGAAGCTTTCTTT. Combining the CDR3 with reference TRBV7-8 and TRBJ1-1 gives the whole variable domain GAGVSQSPRYKVAKRGQDVALRCDPISGHVSLFWYQQALGQGPEFLTYFQNEAQLDKSGLPSDRFFAERPEGSVSTLKIQRTQQEDSAVYLCASSLAENTEAFFGQGTRLTVV.

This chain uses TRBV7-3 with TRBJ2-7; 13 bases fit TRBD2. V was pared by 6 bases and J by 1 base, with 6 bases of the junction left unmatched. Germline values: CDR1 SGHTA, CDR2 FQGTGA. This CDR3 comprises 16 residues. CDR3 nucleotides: TGTGCCAGCAGACCCCGACTAGCGGGAGGTTCCTACGAGCAGTACTTC. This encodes CASRPRLAGGSYEQYF.

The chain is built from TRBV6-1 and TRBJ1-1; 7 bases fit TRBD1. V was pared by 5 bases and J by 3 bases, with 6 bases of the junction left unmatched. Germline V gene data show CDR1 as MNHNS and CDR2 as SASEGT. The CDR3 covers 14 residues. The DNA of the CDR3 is TGTGCCAGCAGTCGACAGGGTGGGGACACTGAAGCTTTCTTT. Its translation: CASSRQGGDTEAFF.

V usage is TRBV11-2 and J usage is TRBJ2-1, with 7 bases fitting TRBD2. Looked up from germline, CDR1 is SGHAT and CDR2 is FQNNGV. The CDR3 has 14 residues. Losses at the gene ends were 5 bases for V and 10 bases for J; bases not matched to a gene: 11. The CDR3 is CASSLPRGVGEQFF. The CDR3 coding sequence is TGTGCCAGCAGCCTTCCCCGGGGGGTAGGGGAGCAGTTCTTC.

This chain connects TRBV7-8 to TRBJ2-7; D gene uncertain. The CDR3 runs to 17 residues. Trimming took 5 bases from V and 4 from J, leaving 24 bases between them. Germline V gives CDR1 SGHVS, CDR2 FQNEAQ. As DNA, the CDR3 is TGTGCCAGCAGCCAAACCCAGTCGGTGGCGGCTGGATACGAGCAGTACTTC. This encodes CASSQTQSVAAGYEQYF. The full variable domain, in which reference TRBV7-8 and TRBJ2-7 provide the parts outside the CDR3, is GAGVSQSPRYKVAKRGQDVALRCDPISGHVSLFWYQQALGQGPEFLTYFQNEAQLDKSGLPSDRFFAERPEGSVSTLKIQRTQQEDSAVYLCASSQTQSVAAGYEQYFGPGTRLTVT.

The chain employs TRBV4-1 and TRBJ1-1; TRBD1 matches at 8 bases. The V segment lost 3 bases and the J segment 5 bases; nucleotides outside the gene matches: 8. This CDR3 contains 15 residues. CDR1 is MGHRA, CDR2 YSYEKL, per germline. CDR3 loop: CASSHPGQGLTEAFF. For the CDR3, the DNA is TGCGCCAGCAGCCACCCCGGACAGGGCCTTACTGAAGCTTTCTTT.

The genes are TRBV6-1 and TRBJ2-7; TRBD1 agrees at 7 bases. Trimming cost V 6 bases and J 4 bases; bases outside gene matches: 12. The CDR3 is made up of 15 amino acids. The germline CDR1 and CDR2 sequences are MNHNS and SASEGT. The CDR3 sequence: CASSLNPTGLYEQYF. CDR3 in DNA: TGTGCCAGCAGCCTTAACCCGACAGGGCTATACGAGCAGTACTTC.

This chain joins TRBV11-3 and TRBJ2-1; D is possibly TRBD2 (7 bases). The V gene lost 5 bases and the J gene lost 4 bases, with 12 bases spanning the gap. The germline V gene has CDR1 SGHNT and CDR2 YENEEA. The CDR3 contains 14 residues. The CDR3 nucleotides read TGTGCCAGCAGCCGGAGGGGGGGTTACAATGAGCAGTTCTTC. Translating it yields CASSRRGGYNEQFF.

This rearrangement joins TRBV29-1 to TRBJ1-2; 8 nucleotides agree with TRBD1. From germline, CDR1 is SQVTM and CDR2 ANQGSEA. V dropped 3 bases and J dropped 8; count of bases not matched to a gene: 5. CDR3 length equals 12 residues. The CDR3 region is CSVDGSGGGYTF. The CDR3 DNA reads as TGCAGCGTTGACGGATCAGGGGGCGGCTACACCTTC.

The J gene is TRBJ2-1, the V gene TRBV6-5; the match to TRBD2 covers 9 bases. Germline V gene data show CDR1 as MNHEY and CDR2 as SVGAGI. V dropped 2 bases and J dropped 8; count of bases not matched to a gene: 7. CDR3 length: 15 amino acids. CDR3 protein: CASSYVGSGGDEQFF. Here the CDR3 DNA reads TGTGCCAGCAGTTACGTAGGTAGCGGGGGAGATGAGCAGTTCTTC.